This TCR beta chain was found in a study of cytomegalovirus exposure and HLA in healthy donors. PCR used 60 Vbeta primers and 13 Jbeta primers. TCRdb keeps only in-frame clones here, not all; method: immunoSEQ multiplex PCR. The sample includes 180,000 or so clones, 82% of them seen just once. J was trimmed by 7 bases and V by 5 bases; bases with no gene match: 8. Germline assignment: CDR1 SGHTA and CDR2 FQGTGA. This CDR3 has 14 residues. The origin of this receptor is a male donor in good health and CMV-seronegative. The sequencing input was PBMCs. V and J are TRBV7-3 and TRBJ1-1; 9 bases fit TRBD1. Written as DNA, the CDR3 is TGTGCCAGCAGCCTAGGGACAGGGTTGGGTGAAGCTTTCTTT. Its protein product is CASSLGTGLGEAFF.